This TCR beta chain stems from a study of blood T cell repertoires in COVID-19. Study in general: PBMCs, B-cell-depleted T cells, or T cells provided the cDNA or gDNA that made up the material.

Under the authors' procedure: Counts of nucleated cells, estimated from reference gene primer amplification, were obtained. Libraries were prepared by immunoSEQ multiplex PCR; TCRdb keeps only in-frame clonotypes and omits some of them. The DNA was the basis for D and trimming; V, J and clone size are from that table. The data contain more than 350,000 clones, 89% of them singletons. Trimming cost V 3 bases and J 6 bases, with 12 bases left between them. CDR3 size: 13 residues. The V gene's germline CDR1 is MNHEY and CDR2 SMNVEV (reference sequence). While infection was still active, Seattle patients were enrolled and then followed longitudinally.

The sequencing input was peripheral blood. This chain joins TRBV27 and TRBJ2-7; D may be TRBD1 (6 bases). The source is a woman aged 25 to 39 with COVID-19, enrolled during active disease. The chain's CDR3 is CASSFGQSAEQYF. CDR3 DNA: TGTGCCAGCAGTTTTGGACAGTCCGCCGAGCAGTACTTC.